One and the same sample provided the 29 T cell receptor beta chains below, sequenced in a study of T cells in Graves' hyperthyroidism and ophthalmopathy. RNA transcripts yielded amplified TCR beta CDR3 regions. The primer set for the first-round RT-PCR of the TCR CDR3 was HTBI. TCRdb passed the multiplex PCR reads through MiXCR, listing each CDR3 protein once. The table has about 320,000 distinct CDR3 sequences, over 15% seen once; the top ten hold around a third. The sample comprised blood. Receptors originate from a man younger than 40 with Graves' hyperthyroidism.

Many counts were recorded for this clonotype. V is TRBV7-9 and J is TRBJ2-1; 7 bases match TRBD2. V shed 4 bases and J 7 bases; nucleotides not matched to a gene: 10. Germline values: CDR1 SEHNR, CDR2 FQNEAQ (reference sequence). This CDR3 spans 15 amino acids. The CDR3: CASSSPQTSRNEQFF. Written as DNA, the CDR3 is TGTGCCAGCAGCTCGCCACAGACTAGCCGGAATGAGCAGTTCTTC.

J is TRBJ2-1 and V is TRBV24-1; 7 nucleotides agree with TRBD2. The V segment lost 6 bases and the J segment 7 bases; nucleotides outside the gene matches: 5. Germline loops: CDR1 KGHDR, CDR2 SFDVKD. The CDR3 extends over 13 amino acids. The CDR3 loop is CATSSGNSNEQFF. As DNA, the CDR3 is TGTGCCACCAGTAGCGGGAATTCGAATGAGCAGTTCTTC.

Ten or more counts support this clonotype. The rearrangement joins TRBV28 to TRBJ2-7; 11 bases match TRBD2. The junction had 4 bases not matched to a gene; V was cut back by 7 bases and J by 2 bases. CDR3 size: 14 residues. Germline V gene sequence: CDR1 MDHEN, CDR2 SYDVKM. In nucleotides, the CDR3 is TGTGCCAGCACCTTAGCGGGAGGGGCCTACGAGCAGTACTTC. This translates into CASTLAGGAYEQYF.

The V and J genes are TRBV15 and TRBJ2-3; D is uncertain. CDR3 length: 13 residues. The V and J ends lost 8 bases and 2 bases respectively, with 11 bases between them. CDR1 is LNHNV, CDR2 YYDKDF, per germline (reference sequence). CDR3 nucleotide sequence: TGTGCCACCGAAAGGACGAACACAGATACGCAGTATTTT. It yields the protein CATERTNTDTQYF.

This clonotype was counted at least ten times. The J gene is TRBJ2-5, the V gene TRBV9; D possibly corresponds to TRBD1 (6 bases). Germline V CDR1 and CDR2: SGDLS, YYNGEE. Trimming left V 0 bases short and J 2 bases short, with 8 bases between. This CDR3 contains 14 residues. The CDR3 bases are TGTGCCAGCAGCGTAGAGGACAGTCAAGAGACCCAGTACTTC. Encoded protein: CASSVEDSQETQYF.

J is TRBJ1-6 and V is TRBV4-1; weak D call: TRBD1 (5 bases). The CDR3 has 13 amino acids. V was cut by 3 bases and J by 5 bases, with 5 bases left in between. The germline gives CDR1 MGHRA, CDR2 YSYEKL. In DNA, the CDR3 is TGCGCCAGCAGCCAGGGACATAATTCACCCCTCCACTTT. Protein: CASSQGHNSPLHF.

This clonotype was recorded many times. The chain is built from TRBV11-1 and TRBJ2-1; TRBD2 matches at 7 bases. The CDR3 extends over 15 amino acids. Unmatched junction bases numbered 2, after V lost 0 bases and J lost 3 bases. Germline loops: CDR1 SGHAT, CDR2 FQDESV (reference sequence). CDR3 loop: CASSLAGGIYNEQFF. CDR3 nucleotide sequence: TGTGCCAGCAGCTTAGCGGGAGGGATCTACAATGAGCAGTTCTTC. The whole variable domain, filled in from reference TRBV11-1 and TRBJ2-1, reads EAEVAQSPRYKITEKSQAVAFWCDPISGHATLYWYRQILGQGPELLVQFQDESVVDDSQLPKDRFSAERLKGVDSTLKIQPAELGDSAMYLCASSLAGGIYNEQFFGPGTRLTVL.

There are many counts of this clonotype. The gene calls are TRBV20-1 and TRBJ1-6; D call uncertain. The CDR3 totals 13 residues. Per germline, CDR1 DFQATT and CDR2 SNEGSKA (reference sequence). The V gene lost 3 bases and the J gene lost 10 bases, with 13 bases spanning the gap. This CDR3 reads CSASPDEWSPLHF. As DNA, the CDR3 is TGCAGTGCTAGTCCCGACGAGTGGTCACCCCTCCACTTT.

The chain joins TRBV9 to TRBJ1-5, with 7 nucleotides matching TRBD1. Germline V gives CDR1 SGDLS, CDR2 YYNGEE. The length of the CDR3 is 15 residues. V was pared by 2 bases and J by 2 bases, with 4 bases of the junction left unmatched. Here the CDR3 reads CASSVTGTGNQPQHF. Here the CDR3 DNA reads TGTGCCAGCAGCGTCACCGGGACAGGCAATCAGCCCCAGCATTTT.

This clonotype was counted many times. The chain carries TRBV7-8 and TRBJ2-1; 9 nucleotides match TRBD2. Germline V gene data show CDR1 as SGHVS and CDR2 as FQNEAQ. The CDR3 covers 16 residues. The junction had 9 bases not matched to a gene; V was cut back by 0 bases and J by 9 bases. The DNA for the CDR3 is TGTGCCAGCAGCTTAGCGCGGGCTAGCGGGAAAGGTGAGCAGTTCTTC. Protein product: CASSLARASGKGEQFF. The variable domain in full, completed from reference TRBV7-8 and TRBJ2-1, reads GAGVSQSPRYKVAKRGQDVALRCDPISGHVSLFWYQQALGQGPEFLTYFQNEAQLDKSGLPSDRFFAERPEGSVSTLKIQRTQQEDSAVYLCASSLARASGKGEQFFGPGTRLTVL.

This clonotype was observed many times. The chain carries TRBV2 and TRBJ2-5; 10 positions agree with TRBD2. With V trimmed by 5 bases and J by 5 bases, 17 bases remained unmatched. The CDR3 sequence is 18 residues long. The germline V gene has CDR1 SNHLY and CDR2 FYNNEI. The chain's CDR3 is CASSPFQGLAGVGETQYF. Written as DNA, the CDR3 is TGTGCCAGCAGTCCCTTCCAAGGGCTAGCGGGAGTTGGGGAGACCCAGTACTTC.

This clonotype was observed many times. The V and J genes are TRBV11-2 and TRBJ2-1; TRBD1 aligns across 8 bases. There are 14 residues in the CDR3. J was trimmed by 10 bases and V by 5 bases; bases with no gene match: 10. The V gene's germline CDR1 is SGHAT and CDR2 FQNNGV. DNA for the CDR3: TGTGCCAGCAGCCCGGGACAGGTTACGATGGAGCAGTTCTTC. Translating gives CASSPGQVTMEQFF.

The chain carries TRBV11-3 and TRBJ2-1; 8 nucleotides match TRBD2. J gave up 0 bases and V 2 bases, and 9 bases lay outside the gene matches. CDR1 SGHNT and CDR2 YENEEA come from the germline V gene. The CDR3 has 18 residues. CDR3: CASSLFSGIRSSYNEQFF. CDR3 coding DNA: TGTGCCAGCAGCTTATTTAGCGGGATTCGGAGCTCCTACAATGAGCAGTTCTTC.

Ten or more counts support this clonotype. V usage is TRBV2 and J usage is TRBJ2-4; D may be TRBD1 (6 bases). The CDR3 is made up of 14 amino acids. Germline values: CDR1 SNHLY, CDR2 FYNNEI. V was trimmed by 6 bases and J by 4 bases, leaving 13 bases between them. The CDR3 DNA reads as TGTGCCAGCAGACCCGGGGACACGAAAAACATTCAGTACTTC. Its translation is CASRPGDTKNIQYF.

This clonotype was recorded once. The chain combines TRBV19 with TRBJ2-1; TRBD2 might be the D (6 bases). Germline lookup yields CDR1 LNHDA and CDR2 SQIVND (reference sequence). V gave up 4 bases and J gave up 6 bases, with 19 bases separating them. The CDR3 spans 16 residues. The CDR3 DNA sequence: TGTGCCAGTAGTAGGTTGAGGGAGGCCTCCGGCAATGAGCAGTTCTTC. Protein: CASSRLREASGNEQFF.

Note on this clonotype: This clone may be a read error of a much larger clone one base away. Here the CDR3 omits its conserved ending phenylalanine or tryptophan, so a read error is the likely source. The V and J genes are TRBV6-4 and TRBJ1-1; 11 bases fit TRBD1. The germline V gene encodes CDR1 MRHNA and CDR2 SNTAGT. CDR3 length: 14 amino acids. V lost 7 bases and J lost 5; bases outside the gene matches: 6. Written as DNA, the CDR3 is TGTGCCAGCAACGGACAGGGGGCGAGGACTGAAGCTTTCTCT. The encoded protein is CASNGQGARTEAFS.

About this clonotype: Germline is not matched at one junction end, which may reflect a read error. The V gene is TRBV2, the J gene TRBJ1-1, with a tentative D call TRBD1 (5 bases). The germline V gene encodes CDR1 SNHLY and CDR2 FYNNEI. The CDR3 consists of 12 residues. The CDR3 DNA follows: TGTGCCAGCAGTGTCTGGGACGCACGCCCAGTCTTT. This encodes CASSVWDARPVF.

The table lists this clonotype with a few counts. V and J are TRBV6-5 and TRBJ2-5, with D unclear. Trimming took off 2 bases at V and 4 bases at J, with 11 bases between the two ends. The CDR3 length is 14 residues. Germline CDR1 and CDR2: MNHEY and SVGAGI. CDR3: CASSYDGRRETQYF. The CDR3, as DNA: TGTGCCAGCAGTTACGATGGGCGGAGAGAGACCCAGTACTTC.

In this sample, this clonotype turned up a few times. V gene TRBV3-1 combines with J gene TRBJ1-5; TRBD1 matches 8 bases. CDR1 and CDR2 from the germline V gene are LGHDT and YNNKEL (reference sequence). The CDR3 covers 16 residues. V dropped 5 bases and J dropped 0; count of bases not matched to a gene: 6. The CDR3 here is CASSDGQGNSNQPQHF. DNA of the CDR3: TGTGCCAGCAGCGATGGACAGGGCAATAGCAATCAGCCCCAGCATTTT.

The chain combines TRBV2 with TRBJ2-5, with 10 bases identical to TRBD2. CDR1 is SNHLY, CDR2 FYNNEI, per germline. V gave up 3 bases and J gave up 3 bases; unmatched junction bases: 10. The CDR3 runs 17 residues. The CDR3 sequence: CASSESKGLASEETQYF. The CDR3 region has the DNA TGTGCCAGCAGTGAGAGCAAGGGACTAGCGTCGGAAGAGACCCAGTACTTC. The variable domain in full, completed from reference TRBV2 and TRBJ2-5, reads EPEVTQTPSHQVTQMGQEVILRCVPISNHLYFYWYRQILGQKVEFLVSFYNNEISEKSEIFDDQFSVERPDGSNFTLKIRSTKLEDSAMYFCASSESKGLASEETQYFGPGTRLLVL.

V gene TRBV20-1 combines with J gene TRBJ1-2; a weak D match, TRBD1 (6 bases). V was trimmed by 4 bases and J by 1 base, leaving 13 bases between them. Germline values: CDR1 DFQATT, CDR2 SNEGSKA (reference sequence). The CDR3 contains 14 residues. CDR3 sequence (DNA): TGCAGTGCTAAGGGGGTGGGACTTAACTATGGCTACACCTTC. It specifies CSAKGVGLNYGYTF.

The chain combines TRBV29-1 with TRBJ1-5; 10 bases are shared with TRBD1. The CDR3 totals 13 residues. Germline trimming cut 4 bases from V and 7 bases from J; bases unmatched to any gene: 4. Germline CDR1 reads SQVTM; CDR2 reads ANQGSEA. The CDR3 DNA reads as TGCAGCGTTGGGACAGGGGGGATACAGCCCCAGCATTTT. It yields the protein CSVGTGGIQPQHF.

At least ten counts were recorded for this clonotype. The V and J genes are TRBV30 and TRBJ1-1; 7 bases match TRBD1. This CDR3 is built from 11 residues. Unmatched junction bases numbered 2, after V lost 5 bases and J lost 5 bases. The V gene's germline CDR1 is GTSNPN and CDR2 SVGIG (reference sequence). CDR3 sequence: CAWGQETEAFF. The CDR3 DNA reads TGTGCCTGGGGACAGGAGACTGAAGCTTTCTTT.

This clonotype was found a few times. The junction differs from germline at one of its ends, possibly a read error. This rearrangement joins TRBV2 to TRBJ2-5, with a tentative D call TRBD2 (6 bases). This CDR3 is 12 amino acids long. Germline V gene sequence: CDR1 SNHLY, CDR2 FYNNEI. CDR3 coding DNA: TGTGCCAGCAGTGGGGGAGGACGGTTGCTCAACTTC. It encodes CASSGGGRLLNF.

A word on this clonotype: A much larger clonotype is one base distant, so this may be a read error. The CDR3 nucleotides are TGTGCCATCGGGAGGGCGAACACCCGGGAGCTGTTTTTT. Translating gives CAIGRANTRELFF. The chain links TRBV3-1 to TRBJ2-2; 8 bases fit TRBD2. Germline CDR1 reads LGHDT; CDR2 reads YNNKEL (reference sequence). This CDR3 is built from 13 residues.

This clonotype has a handful of counts. This chain uses TRBV5-1 with TRBJ1-5, with D maybe TRBD1 (6 bases). Between the trimmed V and J ends, which lost 0 bases and 4 bases, there was a span of 11 bases. This CDR3 comprises 15 residues. From germline, CDR1 is SGHRS and CDR2 YFSETQ. The CDR3 DNA sequence: TGCGCCAGCAGCTTGGACCCTACAGGGAATCAGCCCCAGCATTTT. Translation gives CASSLDPTGNQPQHF.

This chain links TRBV24-1 with TRBJ2-3, with 12 bases lining up with TRBD2. This CDR3 is built from 20 residues. The V and J ends lost 7 bases and 1 base, in that order; junction bases with no gene match: 17. Looked up from germline, CDR1 is KGHDR and CDR2 is SFDVKD. The CDR3: CATSGPSSGRASPRTDTQYF. As DNA, the CDR3 is TGTGCCACCAGCGGTCCTTCTAGCGGGAGGGCCAGCCCTCGCACAGATACGCAGTATTTT.

J is TRBJ2-6 and V is TRBV6-2 or TRBV6-3; D unresolved. Trimming pared 4 bases from V and 0 bases from J, leaving 10 bases between. The CDR3 is 16 residues long. The V gene's germline CDR1 is MNHEY and CDR2 SVGEGT. This CDR3 is CASSLHLGSGANVLTF. CDR3 bases: TGTGCCAGCAGTTTACACCTTGGCTCTGGGGCCAACGTCCTGACTTTC.

This clonotype was seen many times. This chain links TRBV6-2 or TRBV6-3 with TRBJ1-1; possibly TRBD1 for D (5 bases). The length of the CDR3 is 15 residues. V lost 2 bases to trimming and J lost 0 bases, with 10 bases between them. Germline loops: CDR1 MNHEY, CDR2 SVGEGT. The chain's CDR3 is CASSYTRQLNTEAFF. CDR3 DNA: TGTGCCAGCAGTTACACCCGACAGTTGAACACTGAAGCTTTCTTT.